Given below is one TCR beta chain in context. No antigen is known for it. Sequenced by immunoSEQ multiplex PCR; TCRdb stores in-frame clones only, minus some. The data show about 10,000 clones, around four fifths seen once. The data were taken from a study of OX40 agonist ivuxolimab in advanced cancers. Study-wide findings and caveats: Expanded peripheral T-cell antigen specificity went undetermined.

This CDR3 region has 15 residues. V shed 2 bases and J shed 5 bases, with 12 bases lying between them. The germline V gene has CDR1 MDHEN and CDR2 SYDVKM. The input for sequencing was CD4+ or CD8+ T cells sorted from blood, taken in a trial of the OX40 agonist ivuxolimab. This receptor was obtained from an adult with an advanced solid tumor such as melanoma, head and neck, liver or kidney cancer. This chain links TRBV28 with TRBJ2-2; perhaps TRBD2 as D (6 bases). CDR3 nucleotide sequence: TGTGCCAGCAGTTTACCGGGAGAAGGGACCGGGGAGCTGTTTTTT. Its translation: CASSLPGEGTGELFF.